The 11 T cell receptor beta chains given below trace back to one sample, sequenced in a study of T cells after somatic rescue of genetic block. The data were produced by immunoSEQ multiplex PCR, yet TCRdb's version contains in-frame clones alone and is incomplete. The sample shows 13,000 or so clones, about 69% of them seen only once. The sequenced sample consisted of peripheral blood mononuclear cells (PBMCs). Receptors were obtained from a boy aged 10-17 years.

This chain joins TRBV29-1 and TRBJ2-7, with TRBD1 identical over 9 bases. Losses at the gene ends were 4 bases for V and 0 bases for J; bases not matched to a gene: 1. There are 13 residues in the CDR3. CDR1 and CDR2 (germline): SQVTM, ANQGSEA. Here the CDR3 reads CSVGTGVSYEQYF. Written as DNA, the CDR3 is TGCAGCGTTGGGACAGGGGTCTCCTACGAGCAGTACTTC.

The gene calls are TRBV4-2 and TRBJ2-1, with 10 bases lining up with TRBD2. The CDR3 runs 16 residues. With V trimmed by 5 bases and J by 5 bases, 9 bases remained unmatched. CDR1 LGHNA and CDR2 YNFKEQ come from the germline V gene. The CDR3 here is CASSIFSGRPHNEQFF. The CDR3 DNA follows: TGTGCCAGCAGCATTTTTAGCGGGAGGCCCCACAATGAGCAGTTCTTC.

The chain employs TRBV5-4 and TRBJ1-5, with D possibly being TRBD1 (6 bases). The length of the CDR3 is 15 residues. CDR1 is SGHNT, CDR2 YYREEE, per germline (reference sequence). Trimming took off 4 bases at V and 7 bases at J, with 18 bases between the two ends. CDR3 amino acids: CASSQGAQGYQPQHF. CDR3 nucleotide sequence: TGTGCCAGCAGCCAAGGTGCACAGGGATACCAGCCCCAGCATTTT.

The chain joins TRBV19 to TRBJ1-1; 8 bases map to TRBD1. The trim removed 4 bases at V and 4 bases at J, leaving 8 bases unmatched. CDR3 length: 15 amino acids. The germline V gene encodes CDR1 LNHDA and CDR2 SQIVND (reference sequence). Written as DNA, the CDR3 is TGTGCCAGTAGTACCCGGACAGGGTTAGGCACTGAAGCTTTCTTT. Protein: CASSTRTGLGTEAFF.

The CDR3: CASSLGDRVGYNEQFF. The CDR3 DNA is TGTGCCAGCAGCTTGGGGGACAGGGTCGGCTACAATGAGCAGTTCTTC. V gene TRBV5-4 combines with J gene TRBJ2-1; TRBD1 aligns across 9 bases. The V segment lost 0 bases and the J segment 3 bases; nucleotides outside the gene matches: 4. CDR1 and CDR2 (germline): SGHNT, YYREEE (reference sequence). This CDR3 is 16 amino acids long.

The V call is TRBV7-9, the J call TRBJ2-3; D call uncertain. The CDR3 contains 12 residues. V lost 4 bases, J lost 0 bases, and 2 bases lay in between. Germline CDR1 reads SEHNR; CDR2 reads FQNEAQ (reference sequence). CDR3 region: CASSSSTDTQYF. The CDR3 DNA is TGTGCCAGCAGCTCCAGCACAGATACGCAGTATTTT.

This clone was counted between two and nine times. The J gene is TRBJ2-1, the V gene TRBV27; 8 bases are shared with TRBD2. The germline V gene has CDR1 MNHEY and CDR2 SMNVEV (reference sequence). This CDR3 region has 16 residues. V trimming: 6 bases; J trimming: 6 bases; junction bases outside the gene matches: 13. In DNA, the CDR3 is TGTGCCAGCAGCAGGAAACTAGCGGATTATGCCAATGAGCAGTTCTTC. Encoded protein: CASSRKLADYANEQFF.

The rearrangement joins TRBV7-7 to TRBJ2-1; maybe TRBD1 (6 bases). The germline gives CDR1 SSHAT, CDR2 FNYEAQ (reference sequence). This CDR3 is built from 14 residues. V gave up 2 bases and J gave up 7 bases, with 12 bases separating them. The chain's CDR3 is CASSLLGQRNEQFF. For the CDR3, the DNA is TGTGCCAGCAGCTTATTAGGACAGAGGAATGAGCAGTTCTTC.

The V gene is TRBV30, the J gene TRBJ2-7; weak D call: TRBD1 (5 bases). The germline V gene encodes CDR1 GTSNPN and CDR2 SVGIG (reference sequence). V lost 4 bases, J lost 0 bases, and 13 bases lay in between. This CDR3 is 14 amino acids long. CDR3 loop: CAWKNSRASYEQYF. The CDR3 DNA is TGTGCCTGGAAAAATTCCAGGGCCTCCTACGAGCAGTACTTC.

The chain is built from TRBV5-5 and TRBJ2-7; the match to TRBD2 covers 14 bases. This CDR3 comprises 15 residues. V shed 4 bases and J 5 bases; nucleotides not matched to a gene: 5. Germline V lookup: CDR1 SGHKS, CDR2 YYEKEE (reference sequence). The CDR3 coding sequence is TGTGCCAGCAGCCTCCGACTAGCGGGAGGGGACGAGCAGTACTTC. It translates to CASSLRLAGGDEQYF.

The genes are TRBV12-5 and TRBJ2-7; D is possibly TRBD1 or TRBD2 (5 bases each). This CDR3 region has 16 residues. Germline assignment: CDR1 LGHNT and CDR2 FRNRAP. V shed 4 bases and J shed 6 bases, with 22 bases lying between them. The CDR3 region is CASGWIMGVEDREQYF. In DNA, the CDR3 is TGTGCTAGTGGTTGGATAATGGGGGTGGAGGACCGCGAGCAGTACTTC.